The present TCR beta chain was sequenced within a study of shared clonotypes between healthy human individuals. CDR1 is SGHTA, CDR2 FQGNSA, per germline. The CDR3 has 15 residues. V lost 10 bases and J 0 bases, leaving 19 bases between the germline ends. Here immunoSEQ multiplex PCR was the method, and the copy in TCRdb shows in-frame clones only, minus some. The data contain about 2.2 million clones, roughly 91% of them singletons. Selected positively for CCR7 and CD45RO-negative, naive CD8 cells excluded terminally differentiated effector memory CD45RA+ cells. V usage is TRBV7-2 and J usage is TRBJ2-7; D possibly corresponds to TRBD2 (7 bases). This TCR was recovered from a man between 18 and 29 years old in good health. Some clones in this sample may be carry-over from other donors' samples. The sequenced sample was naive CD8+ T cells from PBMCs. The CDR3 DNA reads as TGTGCCACTAACGGTGGGGGCGGGAGCTCCTACGAGCAGTACTTC. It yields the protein CATNGGGGSSYEQYF.